This T cell receptor (beta chain) came from a study of graft-versus-host responses after intestinal transplantation (dated by TCRdb to about 2021). Regarding the complete study: The transplants that recipients got were multivisceral, liver-intestinal, or isolated intestinal. Anti-thymocyte globulin induction was given to all recipients, followed by maintenance tacrolimus and steroids for two to three years. Bulk TCR-beta CDR3 sequencing was used to track graft-versus-host and host-versus-graft alloreactive T cell clones in the graft, circulation and bone marrow after intestinal transplantation. Alloreactive clones were identified by sequencing pre-transplant mixed lymphocyte reaction products and comparing them with unstimulated pre-transplant donor and recipient T cells. The cohort enrolled about two dozen intestinal transplant recipients including one retransplant, and a few patients lacking pretransplant specimens were excluded. A peak of at least 4% donor T cells among recipient peripheral blood mononuclear cells was the definition used for donor T cell macrochimerism. Rather than being sequenced by the commercial service, samples from a few later patients were sequenced in-house on an Illumina MiSeq and processed with MiXCR.

Libraries were constructed by the immunoSEQ multiplex PCR assay. Adaptive Biotechnologies carried out high-throughput TCR-beta CDR3 sequencing of genomic DNA for most patients. For the original study's pipeline: Adaptive's ImmunoSEQ software was the source of the TCR sequencing data for approximately 18 patients, while a few other patients were processed with MiXCR and VDJtools. Because the origin of CDR3 nucleotide sequences shared between donor and recipient could not be assigned, those sequences were removed. Alloreactive clones required at least 2-fold expansion over unstimulated cells and minimum CFSE-low frequency of 0.002% (template counts) or 0.001% (read counts). Mappable clones were those detected in sequenced pre-transplant spleen, lymph node, or MLR CFSE-low populations of the donor or recipient. The cumulative frequency of alloreactive clones was calculated as a percentage of all sequences, weighted by copy number. Here the immuneACCESS table is served through TCRdb, limited to in-frame sequences with V and J called. Missing clones are a known gap in these copies; in checked studies unresolved V genes cover under half, and the rest lacks a known reason. That table gives V, J and clone size, and the DNA gave D and trimming. This sample comprises 37,000 or so clones, about 90% of them detected only once. The ten largest clones represent 2% to 3% of the sample.

There are 15 amino acids in the CDR3, from cysteine to phenylalanine inclusive. Only CDR3 DNA is held: 45 bases, read in frame from base 1. The V and J ends are trimmed by 0 bases and 1 base, leaving 10 bases between them. The germline V gene provides CDR1 SGDLS and CDR2 YYNGEE. On this clone: No antigen is known for it. It has no much larger one-base neighbor in the sample; base qualities were not kept.

Blood samples were collected up to 4 times in the first month after transplant and then at least monthly when available. The study at large found these results: Patients with donor T cell macrochimerism had high GvH to HvG T cell clonal ratios in their allografts. GvH clones were found in recipient bone marrow, and some of the GvH clones appeared earlier in ileal mucosa or blood, which is consistent with an intestinal mucosal origin. Early after transplant, peak levels of circulating GvH clones were associated with declines in HvG clones. The relatively low number and heterogeneity of intestinal transplant patients limited the conclusions.

Sequenced here: PBMCs, sampled 300 to 320 days after intestinal transplant. The sequence was obtained from a human patient who received an intestinal transplant, so some T cells may come from the graft donor. The rearrangement joined TRBV9 to TRBJ1-1, and TRBD1 may be the D gene, going by 5 matching bases. The sequence in DNA is TGTGCCAGCAGCGTAGGGCCGGGGCGGAACACTGAAGCTTTCTTT. Its translation is CASSVGPGRNTEAFF.